This T cell receptor (beta chain) stems from a study of long-term antiretroviral therapy in people with HIV. Study-level points and caveats: Diversity rose after ART but stayed below transplant donor controls. Older ART regimens may have been in use when blood was drawn between the mid-2000s and the late 2010s.

A note on this clone: The antigen is unknown.

V lost 6 bases and J 8 bases, leaving 19 bases between the germline ends. The CDR3 runs to 15 residues. The germline gives CDR1 MDHEN, CDR2 SYDVKM. Version v3.0 of the immunoSEQ assay ran at survey level. The repertoire was sequenced with immunoSEQ multiplex PCR; TCRdb's copy has only in-frame clones and lacks some. Among several thousand clones listed, roughly 85% were seen once. The TCR comes from a woman in her forties or fifties with HIV. The chain has TRBV28 and TRBJ2-2; D possibly corresponds to TRBD1 (6 bases). This specimen consisted of unsorted PBMCs, obtained 3.7 years after starting antiretroviral therapy. This chain's CDR3 is CASRLVHGDMGELFF. DNA of the CDR3: TGTGCCAGCAGACTCGTCCACGGGGACATGGGGGAGCTGTTTTTT.